The clone carrying this T cell receptor beta chain was detected many times. Its antigen is not known. This entry comes from a study of CD8 T cells in ankylosing spondylitis. Findings of the study overall: What seemed typical of ankylosing spondylitis blood was a TCR beta motif built from roughly eight highly homologous variants. Peripheral blood held disease-linked clones only at relatively low frequency, and these were CD8+.

A quantitative 5'-RACE method, one with molecular barcodes, was used to make TCR beta libraries. TCRdb called the 5' RACE reads again in MiXCR, with one record for every CDR3 protein. The repertoire holds around 430,000 distinct CDR3 sequences, with roughly 15% as singletons. The receptor was derived from a male donor with ankylosing spondylitis. Sequences were obtained from blood, either unsorted or a sorted T cell fraction (not recorded which).

CDR3 loop: CASSLDPDQPQHF. DNA of the CDR3: TGTGCCAGCAGTTTGGACCCGGATCAGCCCCAGCATTTT. V is TRBV12-3 or TRBV12-4 and J is TRBJ1-5; D unclear. Trimming took off 3 bases at V and 5 bases at J, with 8 bases between the two ends. The CDR3 has 13 residues.